The 23 T cell receptor beta chains below were found in one sample sequenced in a study of shared clonotypes between healthy human individuals. Generated by immunoSEQ multiplex PCR, the TCRdb table keeps only in-frame clones and is missing some. The sample has roughly 450,000 clones, around 79% seen once; the top ten hold roughly 13%. Sequences were obtained from PBMCs. The source of these receptors is a woman aged 40 to 50 in good health. Some clones in this sample may be carry-over from other donors' samples.

This clone was observed once. The chain links TRBV7-9 to TRBJ2-2; tentatively, D is TRBD1 (6 bases). Trimming cost V 4 bases and J 2 bases, with 8 bases left between them. Germline CDR1 and CDR2: SEHNR and FQNEAQ (reference sequence). The CDR3 consists of 14 residues. DNA for the CDR3: TGTGCCAGCAGCTGGACAGACAACACCGGGGAGCTGTTTTTT. This encodes CASSWTDNTGELFF.

CDR3 coding DNA: TGCGCCAGCAGCCTCCCGGGGGGGGGAAAAGCTTTCTTT. Translation gives CASSLPGGGKAFF. This sequence joins TRBV4-1 and TRBJ1-1, with D maybe TRBD1 (5 bases). V shed 4 bases and J shed 9 bases, with 15 bases lying between them. Germline V lookup: CDR1 MGHRA, CDR2 YSYEKL. The CDR3 extends over 13 amino acids.

The chain couples TRBV15 to TRBJ2-7; unclear D gene. The length of the CDR3 is 13 residues. V lost 0 bases to trimming and J lost 4 bases, with 7 bases between them. Germline V CDR1 and CDR2: LNHNV, YYDKDF (reference sequence). CDR3 sequence reads: CATSRDSGYEQYF. DNA of the CDR3: TGTGCCACCAGCAGAGATTCTGGGTACGAGCAGTACTTC.

This sequence joins TRBV6-5 and TRBJ2-5; D is perhaps TRBD1 (7 bases). The V gene's germline CDR1 is MNHEY and CDR2 SVGAGI. CDR3 length: 13 amino acids. Between the trimmed V and J ends, which lost 5 bases and 5 bases, there was a span of 12 bases. The CDR3 DNA reads TGTGCCAGCAGTACACCAGGGGGGGAGACCCAGTACTTC. Amino acids: CASSTPGGETQYF.

The chain has TRBV15 and TRBJ2-1, with D perhaps given as TRBD1 or TRBD2 (5 bases each). CDR1 and CDR2 from the germline V gene are LNHNV and YYDKDF (reference sequence). CDR3 length: 18 amino acids. Trimming took off 1 base at V and 7 bases at J, with 23 bases between the two ends. The CDR3 sequence: CATSRVWGSGPSQNEQFF. For the CDR3, the DNA is TGTGCCACCAGCAGAGTATGGGGGTCTGGCCCTTCTCAGAATGAGCAGTTCTTC.

The chain has TRBV18 and TRBJ1-5; the D gene is possibly TRBD1 (6 bases). Germline CDR1 KGHSH, CDR2 LQKENI. V dropped 2 bases and J dropped 6 bases, with 17 bases sitting between them. This CDR3 spans 16 amino acids. CDR3 in DNA: TGTGCCAGCTCACCAACAGGGACTTGGGCTTCTCAGCCCCAGCATTTT. Translating gives CASSPTGTWASQPQHF.

This clone was seen once. The chain's CDR3 is CASSPRTGGLGEQYF. The CDR3 coding sequence is TGCGCCAGCAGTCCCCGGACAGGGGGCTTGGGCGAGCAGTACTTC. The gene calls are TRBV5-1 and TRBJ2-7; 11 nucleotides match TRBD1. Trimming cost V 5 bases and J 6 bases; bases outside gene matches: 10. Germline V gene data show CDR1 as SGHRS and CDR2 as YFSETQ. The CDR3 totals 15 residues.

The sample holds a few counts of this clone. This chain joins TRBV19 and TRBJ1-4; 10 bases align to TRBD1. With 6 bases clipped from V and 2 bases from J, the junction kept 15 bases outside the gene matches. The CDR3 runs to 19 residues. Germline assignment: CDR1 LNHDA and CDR2 SQIVND (reference sequence). The CDR3, as DNA: TGTGCCAGTAGCAGTTCCCGGGACAGGGGAATTAGGACTAATGAAAAACTGTTTTTT. Translating it yields CASSSSRDRGIRTNEKLFF.

This chain connects TRBV4-3 to TRBJ2-5; D might be TRBD2 (6 bases). V lost 0 bases, J lost 5 bases, and 10 bases lay in between. Germline V CDR1 and CDR2: LGHNA, YSLEER. This CDR3 is built from 14 residues. As DNA, the CDR3 is TGCGCCAGCAGCCAAGATACTAGCCGGGAGACCCAGTACTTC. Residues: CASSQDTSRETQYF.

The chain recombines TRBV18 with TRBJ1-2, with D hard to call. CDR3 length equals 13 residues. Germline V gene lookup returns CDR1 KGHSH and CDR2 LQKENI. Trimming left V 2 bases short and J 2 bases short, with 6 bases between. CDR3 nucleotides: TGTGCCAGCTCACCAATGGAGAACTATGGCTACACCTTC. Residues: CASSPMENYGYTF. The full variable domain, with the rest looked up from reference TRBV18 and TRBJ1-2, is NAGVMQNPRHLVRRRGQEARLRCSPMKGHSHVYWYRQLPEEGLKFMVYLQKENIIDESGMPKERFSAEFPKEGPSILRIQQVVRGDSAAYFCASSPMENYGYTFGSGTRLTVV.

This clone has just one count. CDR3 loop: CASSSGPMLAGSSYNEQFF. As DNA, the CDR3 is TGTGCCAGCAGCTCGGGACCGATGTTAGCGGGAAGCTCCTACAATGAGCAGTTCTTC. V gene TRBV13 combines with J gene TRBJ2-1, with 8 positions matching TRBD2. Germline CDR1 and CDR2: PRHDT and FYEKMQ (reference sequence). V was clipped by 4 bases and J by 0 bases; unmatched bases: 14. The CDR3 runs 19 residues.

The CDR3 DNA reads as TGTGCCAGCAGCTTAATGGGAGGAGATACGCAGTATTTT. Its translation: CASSLMGGDTQYF. The chain recombines TRBV7-3 with TRBJ2-3, with a tentative D call TRBD2 (6 bases). This CDR3 spans 13 amino acids. V was trimmed by 1 base and J by 5 bases, leaving 7 bases between them. Germline V lookup: CDR1 SGHTA, CDR2 FQGTGA.

The chain couples TRBV2 to TRBJ2-2; TRBD2 matches at 14 bases. Germline V CDR1 and CDR2: SNHLY, FYNNEI. Trimming at V came to 7 bases and at J to 6 bases, leaving 4 bases not matched to a gene. This CDR3 is built from 15 residues. The CDR3 sequence: CASTRLAGGAGELFF. CDR3 DNA: TGTGCCAGCACCAGACTAGCGGGGGGGGCCGGGGAGCTGTTTTTT. The complete variable domain, with remaining parts taken from reference TRBV2 and TRBJ2-2, reads EPEVTQTPSHQVTQMGQEVILRCVPISNHLYFYWYRQILGQKVEFLVSFYNNEISEKSEIFDDQFSVERPDGSNFTLKIRSTKLEDSAMYFCASTRLAGGAGELFFGEGSRLTVL.

CDR3 amino acids: CASNRGTEAFF. CDR3 DNA sequence: TGTGCCAGCAACCGAGGCACTGAAGCTTTCTTT. The chain links TRBV6-1 to TRBJ1-1; unclear D gene. Germline V CDR1 and CDR2: MNHNS, SASEGT. The CDR3 contains 11 residues. Trimming removed 7 bases at V and 4 bases at J, with 7 bases between.

The rearrangement links TRBV19 to TRBJ2-2; no firm D call. The CDR3 is 11 amino acids. V was clipped by 7 bases and J by 4 bases, with 4 bases between them. Germline lookup yields CDR1 LNHDA and CDR2 SQIVND (reference sequence). The CDR3 sequence: CASISTGELFF. Written as DNA, the CDR3 is TGTGCCAGTATAAGCACCGGGGAGCTGTTTTTT.

The chain uses TRBV2 and TRBJ1-2, with a possible D match to TRBD1 (5 bases). Trimming pared 6 bases from V and 3 bases from J, leaving 11 bases between. The CDR3 is 13 residues long. Germline CDR1 and CDR2: SNHLY and FYNNEI. CDR3 nucleotides: TGTGCCAGCAGCCGGGACCTTCACTATGGCTACACCTTC. Amino acid sequence: CASSRDLHYGYTF.

V usage is TRBV25-1 and J usage is TRBJ1-3, with 8 bases identical to TRBD1. CDR1 MGHDK and CDR2 SYGVNS come from the germline V gene. After removal of 5 bases from V and 7 bases from J, the junction contained 10 bases not matched to a gene. CDR3 length: 15 residues. The CDR3, as DNA: TGTGCCAGCAGTTATTCAAGGACAGGGAGGAACACCATATATTTT. Its translation: CASSYSRTGRNTIYF.

DNA for the CDR3: TGCGCCAGCAGTGAGCGACTAGCGGGAGGTGGGCAGTTCTTC. Translating it yields CASSERLAGGGQFF. The chain recombines TRBV10-1 with TRBJ2-1, with 13 bases that match TRBD2. The CDR3 consists of 14 residues. CDR1 and CDR2 from the germline V gene are WNHNN and SYGVQD (reference sequence). J lost 12 bases, V lost 2 bases, and 4 bases had no gene match.

V and J are TRBV28 and TRBJ1-2; TRBD1 is a possible D gene (5 bases). The CDR3 length is 15 residues. CDR1 and CDR2 from the germline V gene are MDHEN and SYDVKM. V was shortened by 7 bases and J by 4 bases, with 19 bases between the two germline ends. The CDR3 sequence is CASTPFLGASYGYTF. As DNA, the CDR3 is TGTGCCAGCACCCCCTTCCTCGGGGCTAGCTATGGCTACACCTTC.

This chain connects TRBV18 to TRBJ2-3; no clear D gene. The V end was cut by 2 bases, the J end by 12 bases, with 12 bases between. Germline CDR1 reads KGHSH; CDR2 reads LQKENI. CDR3 length equals 12 residues. The CDR3 is CASSPKPPNQYF. CDR3 coding DNA: TGTGCCAGCTCACCAAAGCCTCCCAATCAGTATTTT.

This chain links TRBV13 with TRBJ2-7; the match to TRBD2 covers 7 bases. Germline lookup yields CDR1 PRHDT and CDR2 FYEKMQ (reference sequence). Unmatched junction bases numbered 5, after V lost 2 bases and J lost 4 bases. The CDR3 totals 14 residues. In DNA, the CDR3 is TGTGCCAGCAGCTTATTGGCTAGCGGATACGAGCAGTACTTC. Translation gives CASSLLASGYEQYF.

This rearrangement joins TRBV18 to TRBJ2-3; TRBD1 or TRBD2 may be the D gene (5 bases each). CDR1 and CDR2 (germline): KGHSH, LQKENI. The V end lost 4 bases, the J end lost 2 bases, and 10 bases lay between the germline ends. This CDR3 comprises 14 residues. The CDR3 bases are TGTGCCAGCTCACGGGGACGGCACACAGATACGCAGTATTTT. Protein sequence: CASSRGRHTDTQYF.

This rearrangement joins TRBV29-1 to TRBJ1-1, with D possibly TRBD1 on 5 matching bases. Germline-derived CDR1 and CDR2 are SQVTM and ANQGSEA. Trimming left V 7 bases short and J 6 bases short, with 15 bases between. This CDR3 is 12 amino acids long. This chain's CDR3 is CSGGGAVAEAFF. The CDR3 DNA is TGCAGCGGGGGAGGGGCTGTGGCTGAAGCTTTCTTT. Based on the CDR3 plus reference TRBV29-1 and TRBJ1-1, the full variable domain is SAVISQKPSRDICQRGTSLTIQCQVDSQVTMMFWYRQQPGQSLTLIATANQGSEATYESGFVIDKFPISRPNLTFSTLTVSNMSPEDSSIYLCSGGGAVAEAFFGQGTRLTVV.